This passage covers 30 T cell receptor beta chains from one sample sequenced in a study of regulatory T cells in long-lasting Graves disease. Construction of the TCR beta libraries employed iRepertoire HTBI primers in conjunction with Arm-PCR of CDR3 regions. TCRdb re-called the multiplex PCR reads with MiXCR, one entry per CDR3 protein. Among roughly 450,000 distinct CDR3 sequences listed, around 22% were seen once. The sample's time point: persistent/refractory GD, antithyroid drugs over 5 years with positive TRAb. Generation of the TCR library employed RNA extracted from PBMCs. Sequenced material: peripheral blood mononuclear cells (PBMCs), taken when the disease was refractory, from a patient treated with antithyroid drugs. The source of these receptors is a female donor with Graves disease.

This clonotype appeared many times. This sequence joins TRBV12-3 or TRBV12-4 and TRBJ1-1, with D tentatively TRBD1 (5 bases). The CDR3 runs to 15 residues. Trimming took off 5 bases at V and 4 bases at J, with 17 bases between the two ends. The CDR3 DNA reads as TGTGCCAGCAGTCCCAGAATGACAGTCTCCACTGAAGCTTTCTTT. Protein: CASSPRMTVSTEAFF.

The table lists this clonotype with a few counts. Mismatch with germline at one junction end may stem from a read error. V is TRBV20-1 and J is TRBJ2-7; tentatively, D is TRBD2 (6 bases). This CDR3 spans 15 amino acids. The germline CDR1 and CDR2 sequences are DFQATT and SNEGSKA (reference sequence). CDR3 nucleotides: TGCAGTGCTCACCGACCCGGGACTTCCGTCTACAAGCAGTACTTC. As protein: CSAHRPGTSVYKQYF.

The table lists this clonotype with a few counts. V and J are TRBV3-1 and TRBJ2-7; a possible D gene is TRBD1 (5 bases). V was shortened by 2 bases and J by 6 bases, with 11 bases between the two germline ends. Germline assignment: CDR1 LGHDT and CDR2 YNNKEL (reference sequence). The CDR3 sequence is 13 residues long. The CDR3 DNA follows: TGTGCCAGCAGCCAACACAGGCCCTCCGAGCAGTACTTC. It yields the protein CASSQHRPSEQYF.

In this sample, this clonotype turned up a few times. This rearrangement joins TRBV4-3 to TRBJ2-7; 8 bases match TRBD1. This CDR3 has 14 residues. In germline, CDR1 is LGHNA, CDR2 YSLEER. V shed 2 bases and J 2 bases; nucleotides not matched to a gene: 2. DNA for the CDR3: TGCGCCAGCAGCCAACAACAGGGGGCCTACGAGCAGTACTTC. Translated: CASSQQQGAYEQYF.

This clonotype was picked up one time. The chain carries TRBV20-1 and TRBJ2-1, with 14 nucleotides matching TRBD2. Germline V gene lookup returns CDR1 DFQATT and CDR2 SNEGSKA (reference sequence). J lost 9 bases, V lost 6 bases, and 10 bases had no gene match. This CDR3 has 15 amino acids. CDR3 residues: CSAHDGTSGSPEQFF. The CDR3 bases are TGCAGTGCCCACGACGGGACTAGCGGGAGTCCTGAGCAGTTCTTC.

The chain has TRBV7-9 and TRBJ1-5; D possibly corresponds to TRBD1 (5 bases). V lost 4 bases, J lost 5 bases, and 12 bases lay in between. The CDR3 covers 14 residues. Germline lookup yields CDR1 SEHNR and CDR2 FQNEAQ (reference sequence). CDR3: CASSSGQSDQPQHF. The CDR3 DNA follows: TGTGCCAGCAGCTCCGGACAATCCGATCAGCCCCAGCATTTT.

Here the CDR3 DNA reads TGTGCCAGCAGAGAAAGCACAGTAGAGACCCAGTACTTC. This sequence encodes CASRESTVETQYF. The rearrangement uses TRBV27 and TRBJ2-5; D is ambiguous. CDR1 and CDR2 from the germline V gene are MNHEY and SMNVEV (reference sequence). With 6 bases removed from V and 4 bases from J, the gap between germline ends came to 12 bases. The CDR3 loop spans 13 amino acids.

This clonotype was recorded a few times. The chain has TRBV6-2 or TRBV6-3 and TRBJ1-1, with 8 nucleotides matching TRBD1. CDR1 MNHEY and CDR2 SVGEGT come from the germline V gene. V shed 5 bases and J 1 base; nucleotides not matched to a gene: 18. CDR3 length: 19 residues. The CDR3 nucleotides read TGTGCCAGCAGTGAAAAACTCCGCAGGACAGGGTTTCGGAACACTGAAGCTTTCTTT. Translating it yields CASSEKLRRTGFRNTEAFF.

This clonotype was detected many times. The rearrangement uses TRBV20-1 and TRBJ2-2; 9 bases line up with TRBD2. The V gene end was trimmed by 1 base and the J gene end by 3 bases; junction bases not matched to a gene: 0. This CDR3 is built from 14 residues. Looked up from germline, CDR1 is DFQATT and CDR2 is SNEGSKA (reference sequence). For the CDR3, the DNA is TGCAGTGCTAGAGGGACTAGCGACACCGGGGAGCTGTTTTTT. This sequence encodes CSARGTSDTGELFF.

This clonotype was seen more than once but under ten times. The rearrangement links TRBV20-1 to TRBJ1-5, with D possibly being TRBD1 (5 bases). Germline CDR1 is DFQATT and CDR2 is SNEGSKA (reference sequence). Trimming left V 6 bases short and J 7 bases short, with 10 bases between. The CDR3 has 11 amino acids. CDR3 DNA sequence: TGCAGTGCGGGGGACCGGCAGCCCCAGCATTTT. Protein product: CSAGDRQPQHF.

This clonotype came up many times. The rearrangement links TRBV28 to TRBJ1-2, with a tentative D call TRBD1 (6 bases). The germline CDR1 and CDR2 sequences are MDHEN and SYDVKM. The ends were cut back, 6 bases at V and 6 bases at J, with 20 bases in the middle. The CDR3 extends over 15 amino acids. CDR3 loop: CASRTPTGFRDGYTF. CDR3 coding DNA: TGTGCCAGCAGAACTCCTACAGGGTTTAGGGATGGCTACACCTTC.

The rearrangement joins TRBV7-3 to TRBJ2-1, with D possibly matching TRBD2 (6 bases). CDR3 length equals 17 residues. CDR1 is SGHTA, CDR2 FQGTGA, per germline. Trimming took 5 bases from V and 2 from J, leaving 19 bases between them. The CDR3 loop is CASSNRDSDSAYNEQFF. The CDR3 DNA reads as TGTGCCAGCAGCAACCGGGACTCGGACTCGGCCTACAATGAGCAGTTCTTC.

V usage is TRBV6-1 and J usage is TRBJ2-7; D might be TRBD1 or TRBD2, each matching 5 bases. V lost 6 bases to trimming and J lost 2 bases, with 17 bases between them. This CDR3 comprises 15 residues. Per the germline V gene, CDR1 is MNHNS and CDR2 is SASEGT. CDR3 residues: CASSDTRDGTYEQYF. In DNA form, the CDR3 reads TGTGCCAGCAGCGATACTCGGGACGGGACCTACGAGCAGTACTTC.

The chain joins TRBV4-1 to TRBJ2-5, with 10 bases lining up with TRBD2. The CDR3 length is 16 residues. Germline V gene lookup returns CDR1 MGHRA and CDR2 YSYEKL. The V and J ends lost 0 bases and 6 bases, in that order; junction bases with no gene match: 7. CDR3 sequence: CASSQEPSGSLKTQYF. In nucleotides, the CDR3 is TGCGCCAGCAGCCAAGAACCTAGCGGGAGCTTAAAGACCCAGTACTTC.

For this clonotype: A read error is possible here, since a much larger clone lies one base away. The V call is TRBV5-1, the J call TRBJ1-1; a weak D match, TRBD1 (6 bases). This CDR3 region has 15 residues. The germline V gene has CDR1 SGHRS and CDR2 YFSETQ. Trimming took 0 bases from V and 3 from J, leaving 12 bases between them. The CDR3 protein is CASSLAFGQHTEAFF. The CDR3 DNA reads TGCGCCAGCAGCTTGGCCTTCGGACAGCACACTGAAGCTTTCTTT. The variable domain in full, with the rest retrieved from reference TRBV5-1 and TRBJ1-1, is KAGVTQTPRYLIKTRGQQVTLSCSPISGHRSVSWYQQTPGQGLQFLFEYFSETQRNKGNFPGRFSGRQFSNSRSEMNVSTLELGDSALYLCASSLAFGQHTEAFFGQGTRLTVV.

This clonotype was counted many times. The V and J genes are TRBV28 and TRBJ2-7; a possible D gene is TRBD2 (5 bases). The CDR3 runs to 14 residues. The germline gives CDR1 MDHEN, CDR2 SYDVKM. V was shortened by 1 base and J by 1 base, with 8 bases between the two germline ends. The CDR3 bases are TGTGCCAGCAGTTTATTCGAGGGATCCTACGAGCAGTACTTC. Translation gives CASSLFEGSYEQYF.

In this sample, this clonotype turned up a few times. The rearrangement links TRBV20-1 to TRBJ2-5; TRBD1 matches 10 bases. Germline V gives CDR1 DFQATT, CDR2 SNEGSKA (reference sequence). CDR3 length: 14 residues. V lost 6 bases to trimming and J lost 5 bases; unmatched junction nucleotides: 9. CDR3 protein: CSARRQGARETQYF. As DNA, the CDR3 is TGCAGTGCCAGACGACAGGGGGCTCGGGAGACCCAGTACTTC.

The table lists this clonotype with a few counts. The chain is built from TRBV11-2 and TRBJ2-1, with TRBD2 matching over 10 bases. V trimming: 5 bases; J trimming: 4 bases; junction bases outside the gene matches: 2. CDR3 size: 14 residues. Per germline, CDR1 SGHAT and CDR2 FQNNGV. The CDR3: CASSTTSGYNEQFF. CDR3 sequence (DNA): TGTGCCAGCAGCACGACTAGCGGGTACAATGAGCAGTTCTTC.

The V call is TRBV6-1, the J call TRBJ2-2; 7 bases fit TRBD2. The germline CDR1 and CDR2 sequences are MNHNS and SASEGT. The CDR3 sequence is 15 residues long. Losses at the gene ends were 7 bases for V and 4 bases for J; bases not matched to a gene: 9. The CDR3 DNA reads as TGTGCCAGCACCAGACTAGCTACGGGCACCGGGGAGCTGTTTTTT. This translates into CASTRLATGTGELFF.

The rearrangement links TRBV9 to TRBJ1-6, with a possible D match to TRBD1 (6 bases). The CDR3 extends over 14 amino acids. Trimming took 0 bases from V and 8 from J, leaving 9 bases between them. Germline CDR1 reads SGDLS; CDR2 reads YYNGEE. The DNA for the CDR3 is TGTGCCAGCAGCGTAGTGGACAGAGATTCACCCCTCCACTTT. This sequence encodes CASSVVDRDSPLHF.

There are many counts of this clonotype. The chain combines TRBV2 with TRBJ2-2; D could derive from TRBD1 or TRBD2 (5 bases each). Between the trimmed V and J ends, which lost 6 bases and 6 bases, there was a span of 17 bases. The V gene's germline CDR1 is SNHLY and CDR2 FYNNEI. This CDR3 contains 15 residues. CDR3 coding DNA: TGTGCCAGCAGGGCCGGGACCACCGAGTCCGGGGAGCTGTTTTTT. This encodes CASRAGTTESGELFF. Full variable domain (missing parts from reference TRBV2 and TRBJ2-2): EPEVTQTPSHQVTQMGQEVILRCVPISNHLYFYWYRQILGQKVEFLVSFYNNEISEKSEIFDDQFSVERPDGSNFTLKIRSTKLEDSAMYFCASRAGTTESGELFFGEGSRLTVL.

In its sample, this clonotype was seen many times. CDR3 DNA sequence: TGTGCCAGCAGTGGGGAGACCAGGCCTTATGGCTACACCTTC. It yields the protein CASSGETRPYGYTF. This chain links TRBV28 with TRBJ1-2; D uncertain. CDR3 size: 14 residues. The V gene lost 5 bases and the J gene lost 5 bases, with 15 bases spanning the gap. CDR1 and CDR2 (germline): MDHEN, SYDVKM.

The CDR3 region is CSVDSPLGHEQYF. The CDR3 bases are TGCAGCGTTGATTCCCCCCTGGGGCACGAGCAGTACTTC. This chain uses TRBV29-1 with TRBJ2-7; possible D gene TRBD1, 5 bases. The V gene lost 3 bases and the J gene lost 5 bases, with 14 bases spanning the gap. This CDR3 comprises 13 residues. From germline, CDR1 is SQVTM and CDR2 ANQGSEA.

This clonotype was observed at least ten times. This rearrangement joins TRBV2 to TRBJ2-7, with 12 bases aligning to TRBD2. The CDR3 runs 15 residues. Trimming at V came to 3 bases and at J to 3 bases, leaving 3 bases not matched to a gene. Germline assignment: CDR1 SNHLY and CDR2 FYNNEI. The CDR3 DNA follows: TGTGCCAGCAGTGAGGGACTAGCGGGTTACTACGAGCAGTACTTC. This gives the protein CASSEGLAGYYEQYF.

This chain uses TRBV12-3 or TRBV12-4 with TRBJ1-1; weak D call: TRBD1 (6 bases). The CDR3 contains 14 residues. Trimming took 5 bases from V and 0 from J, leaving 10 bases between them. CDR3 nucleotide sequence: TGTGCCAGCAGTGCCACAGGGCTGAACACTGAAGCTTTCTTT. The encoded protein is CASSATGLNTEAFF.

The chain joins TRBV13 to TRBJ1-6; D is possibly TRBD1 (5 bases). The CDR3 loop spans 18 amino acids. Germline V gives CDR1 PRHDT, CDR2 FYEKMQ (reference sequence). The V gene lost 5 bases and the J gene lost 8 bases, with 25 bases spanning the gap. The CDR3 DNA sequence: TGTGCCAGCAGCCGAGGTATCGGGGCGGCCCGCGGAGATTCACCCCTCCACTTT. The encoded protein is CASSRGIGAARGDSPLHF.

Notes on this clonotype: The junction does not match germline at one end; this may be a read error. The chain carries TRBV10-3 and TRBJ2-2; D is tentatively TRBD1 or TRBD2 (5 bases each). The CDR3 is made up of 14 amino acids. Germline loops: CDR1 ENHRY, CDR2 SYGVKD. CDR3 loop: CAVSDVGDAGELFF. CDR3 sequence (DNA): TGTGCCGTCAGCGATGTAGGGGACGCCGGGGAGCTGTTTTTT.

This clonotype was recorded many times. The chain employs TRBV20-1 and TRBJ1-1, with D perhaps TRBD1 (6 bases). Per the germline V gene, CDR1 is DFQATT and CDR2 is SNEGSKA (reference sequence). The CDR3 is 15 residues long. Between the trimmed V and J ends, which lost 0 bases and 1 base, there was a span of 12 bases. CDR3 protein: CSARDRVRGNTEAFF. The DNA of the CDR3 is TGCAGTGCTAGAGATCGGGTCAGGGGGAACACTGAAGCTTTCTTT.

This clonotype was picked up a small number of times. For the CDR3, the DNA is TGTGCCAGCAGCTTAGCGAAGACGGGACAGAATGAAAAACTGTTTTTT. It codes for CASSLAKTGQNEKLFF. The chain has TRBV2 and TRBJ1-4; 7 bases match TRBD1. The CDR3 spans 16 residues. Per germline, CDR1 SNHLY and CDR2 FYNNEI. The junction had 12 bases not matched to a gene; V was cut back by 6 bases and J by 5 bases.

The V call is TRBV7-3, the J call TRBJ2-2; D gene unclear. The CDR3 is 15 residues long. V gave up 5 bases and J gave up 6 bases, with 16 bases separating them. Germline lookup yields CDR1 SGHTA and CDR2 FQGTGA. CDR3 sequence reads: CASSPEPEVPGELFF. Here the CDR3 DNA reads TGTGCCAGCAGCCCAGAACCCGAAGTCCCCGGGGAGCTGTTTTTT.